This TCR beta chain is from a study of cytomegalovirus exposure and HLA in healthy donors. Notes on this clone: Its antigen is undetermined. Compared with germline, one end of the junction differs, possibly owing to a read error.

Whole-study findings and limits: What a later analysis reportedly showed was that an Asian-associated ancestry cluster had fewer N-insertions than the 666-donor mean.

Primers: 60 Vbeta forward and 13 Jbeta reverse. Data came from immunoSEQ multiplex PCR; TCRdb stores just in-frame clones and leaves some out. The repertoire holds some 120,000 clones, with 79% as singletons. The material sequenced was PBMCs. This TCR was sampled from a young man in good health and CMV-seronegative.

Here the CDR3 DNA reads TGTGCCAGCAGCTCCGGACAGGGATATGTCTACACCTTC. Encoded protein: CASSSGQGYVYTF. The chain employs TRBV7-2 and TRBJ1-2; TRBD1 agrees at 8 bases. This CDR3 spans 13 amino acids. CDR1 is SGHTA, CDR2 FQGNSA, per germline.